This TCR beta chain was identified in a study of technical replicates of blood from a few donors. CDR3 size: 12 residues. CDR1 is MNHEY and CDR2 is SVGAGI in the germline V gene. V shed 8 bases and J shed 3 bases, with 10 bases lying between them. Method: immunoSEQ multiplex PCR; TCRdb's copy keeps in-frame clones and lacks some. Of tens of thousands of clones in the sample, around nine tenths were seen once. The chain combines TRBV6-5 with TRBJ1-1; D call uncertain. The sequence derives from a human donor in good health. Some clones in this sample may be carry-over from other donors' samples. Sequencing used PBMCs. The CDR3, as DNA: TGTGCCAGCTGCGCTAGCTACACTGAAGCTTTCTTT. It encodes CASCASYTEAFF.